The TCR beta chain under discussion was sequenced for a study of blood T cells in healthy people across ages. About this clonotype itself: What it binds is unknown. Possible read error: a much larger clone is one base away.

Germline V gene sequence: CDR1 SGHTA, CDR2 FQGNSA. The ends lost 8 bases at V and 6 bases at J; junction bases unmatched: 9. The CDR3 runs 16 residues. Using a J-beta primer mix together with a sample-barcoded 5' primer, a second PCR was run for about 6 to 11 cycles. All cDNA molecules were each tagged by a template-switch adaptor with 12 random nucleotides. TCRdb recomputed calls from the 5' RACE reads with MiXCR, one row per CDR3 protein. The sample contains approximately 810,000 distinct CDR3 sequences, 29% of which appear only once. Findings and caveats of the study: Relative to aged donors, long-lived donors carried more naive CD4+ cells and displayed higher diversity.

The material sequenced was blood. The rearrangement joins TRBV7-2 to TRBJ2-3; 15 nucleotides align to TRBD2. The source of this sequence is a woman of 80 years or more in good health. CDR3 coding DNA: TGTGCCAGCGGCTCGGGACTAGCGGGGGGCGGGGATACGCAGTATTTT. This translates into CASGSGLAGGGDTQYF.